Listed here are 22 T cell receptor beta chains from one sample, sequenced in a study of T cells in Graves' hyperthyroidism and ophthalmopathy. TCR beta CDR3 regions were amplified from RNA. The primer set for the first-round RT-PCR of the TCR CDR3 was HTBI. TCRdb recomputed calls from the multiplex PCR reads with MiXCR, one row per CDR3 protein. Among 200,000 to 250,000 distinct CDR3 sequences listed, about 17% were seen once. Sequences were obtained from blood. The source of these receptors is a man aged 35-49 years with Graves' hyperthyroidism.

The rearrangement joins TRBV5-8 to TRBJ2-2; TRBD1 might be the D (6 bases). This CDR3 has 16 residues. Germline-derived CDR1 and CDR2 are SGHTS and YDEGEE. V was cut by 3 bases and J by 0 bases, with 12 bases left in between. CDR3 nucleotide sequence: TGTGCCAGCAGCTCCCGACAGGCCGCGAACACCGGGGAGCTGTTTTTT. Its translation: CASSSRQAANTGELFF.

The rearrangement links TRBV5-1 to TRBJ2-3; D perhaps matches TRBD1 (5 bases). Trimming took off 2 bases at V and 6 bases at J, with 16 bases between the two ends. The germline V gene encodes CDR1 SGHRS and CDR2 YFSETQ. The CDR3 extends over 15 amino acids. The CDR3 loop is CASSLASGAWDTQYF. CDR3 DNA sequence: TGCGCCAGCAGCTTAGCGTCTGGGGCCTGGGATACGCAGTATTTT.

This clonotype was detected many times. The chain is built from TRBV3-1 and TRBJ2-1; a possible D gene is TRBD2 (6 bases). This CDR3 has 15 amino acids. Germline CDR1 reads LGHDT; CDR2 reads YNNKEL (reference sequence). V was trimmed by 1 base and J by 8 bases, leaving 15 bases between them. As DNA, the CDR3 is TGTGCCAGCAGCCAAGGACTAGGGAGAGGCGATGAGCAGTTCTTC. This sequence encodes CASSQGLGRGDEQFF.

This clonotype showed up many times. The chain employs TRBV5-1 and TRBJ2-7, with 8 positions matching TRBD1. V gave up 0 bases and J gave up 0 bases; unmatched junction bases: 5. The CDR3 has 16 residues. The germline CDR1 and CDR2 sequences are SGHRS and YFSETQ. The CDR3 DNA reads as TGCGCCAGCAGCTTGGATTCGACAGGGGCCTCCTACGAGCAGTACTTC. This encodes CASSLDSTGASYEQYF.

The V call is TRBV9, the J call TRBJ2-3; 7 bases align to TRBD1. This CDR3 is 15 amino acids long. CDR1 SGDLS and CDR2 YYNGEE come from the germline V gene. The junction had 10 bases not matched to a gene; V was cut back by 5 bases and J by 4 bases. CDR3 protein: CASSLTGQGADTQYF. The CDR3 DNA sequence: TGTGCCAGCAGTCTGACAGGGCAGGGGGCAGATACGCAGTATTTT.

Comment on this clonotype: Being one base from a much bigger clone, this may be a read error. The rearrangement uses TRBV6-2 or TRBV6-3 and TRBJ1-1; 8 nucleotides match TRBD1. The length of the CDR3 is 14 residues. Germline V lookup: CDR1 MNHEY, CDR2 SVGEGT. V shed 5 bases, J shed 3 bases, and the junction held 5 bases outside the gene matches. CDR3 DNA: TGTGCCAGCAGTAGGGACAGGATGGACACTGAAGCTTTCTTT. Translated: CASSRDRMDTEAFF.

This clonotype was seen only a few times. A read error may be the cause here, since a much bigger clone is one base away. This chain joins TRBV11-1 and TRBJ1-1; D might be TRBD1 (5 bases). CDR1 is SGHAT, CDR2 FQDESV, per germline (reference sequence). The V end lost 5 bases, the J end lost 3 bases, and 13 bases lay between the germline ends. The CDR3 runs 14 residues. CDR3 nucleotides: TGTGCCAGCAGCCCTCAGGGTTCGTACACTGAAGCTTTCTTT. This gives the protein CASSPQGSYTEAFF.

This clonotype was picked up a small number of times. This sequence joins TRBV29-1 and TRBJ1-3; TRBD1 aligns across 7 bases. V was clipped by 4 bases and J by 3 bases; unmatched bases: 3. This CDR3 region has 13 residues. Germline lookup yields CDR1 SQVTM and CDR2 ANQGSEA. The CDR3, as DNA: TGCAGCGTTGCGTACAGGGGTGGAAACACCATATATTTT. This translates into CSVAYRGGNTIYF.

This clonotype was picked up many times. This chain uses TRBV11-2 with TRBJ2-7; D gene unclear. Germline V lookup: CDR1 SGHAT, CDR2 FQNNGV. CDR3 length: 13 residues. Trimming shortened V by 7 bases and J by 0 bases, and 10 bases separated the two germline ends. This CDR3 reads CASTSWGSYEQYF. In DNA form, the CDR3 reads TGTGCCAGCACGTCGTGGGGCTCCTACGAGCAGTACTTC.

There are a few counts of this clonotype. A read error may be the cause here, since a much bigger clone is one base away. V gene TRBV12-3 or TRBV12-4 combines with J gene TRBJ1-2; D gene unclear. This CDR3 is 13 amino acids long. As DNA, the CDR3 is TGTGCCAGCAGTTTTCAGAGTTCCTATGGCTACATCTTC. Amino acid sequence: CASSFQSSYGYIF.

At least ten counts were recorded for this clonotype. A junction boundary mismatches the germline segment, possibly from a read error. The chain combines TRBV20-1 with TRBJ1-4; no clear D. The CDR3 contains 13 residues. The germline V gene encodes CDR1 DFQATT and CDR2 SNEGSKA (reference sequence). CDR3 nucleotides: TGCAGTGCCAGAGGAGACATAGGAGAAAAACTGTTTTTT. Translated: CSARGDIGEKLFF.

This clonotype was detected ten times or more. The rearrangement uses TRBV29-1 and TRBJ2-5; TRBD1 matches at 8 bases. The CDR3 extends over 13 amino acids. V lost 4 bases, J lost 1 base, and 2 bases stayed unmatched. Germline lookup yields CDR1 SQVTM and CDR2 ANQGSEA. The CDR3 coding sequence is TGCAGCGTTGCAACAGGGGGCCAAGAGACCCAGTACTTC. It encodes CSVATGGQETQYF. The full variable domain, rest sourced from reference TRBV29-1 and TRBJ2-5, is SAVISQKPSRDICQRGTSLTIQCQVDSQVTMMFWYRQQPGQSLTLIATANQGSEATYESGFVIDKFPISRPNLTFSTLTVSNMSPEDSSIYLCSVATGGQETQYFGPGTRLLVL.

This clonotype was counted at least ten times. The V call is TRBV29-1, the J call TRBJ1-2; perhaps TRBD1 as D (5 bases). V was trimmed by 1 base and J by 6 bases, leaving 12 bases between them. The germline V gene has CDR1 SQVTM and CDR2 ANQGSEA. The CDR3 extends over 13 amino acids. The chain's CDR3 is CSVEAAGPDGYTF. CDR3 nucleotide sequence: TGCAGCGTTGAAGCGGCAGGGCCCGATGGCTACACCTTC.

This clonotype occurred many times. The chain joins TRBV12-3 or TRBV12-4 to TRBJ2-7, with TRBD1 matching over 10 bases. The V and J ends lost 6 bases and 2 bases, in that order; junction bases with no gene match: 4. The CDR3 loop spans 14 amino acids. In DNA, the CDR3 is TGTGCCAGCAGACTGGGACAGGGGCCCTACGAGCAGTACTTC. Protein product: CASRLGQGPYEQYF.

The chain carries TRBV3-1 and TRBJ2-7, with D hard to call. The CDR3 covers 12 residues. Trimming took 5 bases from V and 2 from J, leaving 7 bases between them. Germline CDR1 LGHDT, CDR2 YNNKEL (reference sequence). CDR3 DNA sequence: TGTGCCAGCAGCTCGGACCCCTACGAGCAGTACTTC. It is translated as CASSSDPYEQYF.

This clonotype appeared many times. The chain combines TRBV24-1 with TRBJ2-1; D possibly corresponds to TRBD2 (6 bases). Between the trimmed V and J ends, which lost 9 bases and 7 bases, there was a span of 15 bases. The CDR3 runs 13 residues. The germline V gene encodes CDR1 KGHDR and CDR2 SFDVKD. The CDR3 bases are TGTGCCACCGGAACGGGGGTCAGGAATGAGCAGTTCTTC. Encoded protein: CATGTGVRNEQFF.

The gene calls are TRBV5-4 and TRBJ1-4; tentatively, D is TRBD1 (6 bases). There are 14 residues in the CDR3. V gave up 1 base and J gave up 8 bases, with 12 bases separating them. CDR1 and CDR2 from the germline V gene are SGHNT and YYREEE (reference sequence). This CDR3 is CASSLPGAGEKLFF. The CDR3 DNA is TGTGCCAGCAGCTTGCCAGGGGCTGGGGAAAAACTGTTTTTT.

This clonotype was seen ten or more times. The chain has TRBV7-9 and TRBJ2-5; D is perhaps TRBD2 (5 bases). V lost 5 bases and J lost 13, with 20 bases in between. This CDR3 region has 13 residues. Germline V gene lookup returns CDR1 SEHNR and CDR2 FQNEAQ (reference sequence). The CDR3 coding sequence is TGTGCCAGCAGCCTTGGACTGGACGGTGATGCGTACTTC. Protein product: CASSLGLDGDAYF.

This clonotype appeared many times. V gene TRBV11-2 combines with J gene TRBJ2-2, with D perhaps TRBD2 (6 bases). The length of the CDR3 is 14 residues. The V gene's germline CDR1 is SGHAT and CDR2 FQNNGV. The germline V and J ends were trimmed by 10 bases and 0 bases, with 12 bases remaining between them. The CDR3 region is CAITGLANTGELFF. The CDR3 DNA reads as TGTGCCATCACGGGACTGGCGAACACCGGGGAGCTGTTTTTT. Combining the CDR3 with reference TRBV11-2 and TRBJ2-2 gives the whole variable domain EAGVAQSPRYKIIEKRQSVAFWCNPISGHATLYWYQQILGQGPKLLIQFQNNGVVDDSQLPKDRFSAERLKGVDSTLKIQPAKLEDSAVYLCAITGLANTGELFFGEGSRLTVL.

The gene calls are TRBV6-5 and TRBJ2-5; TRBD2 aligns across 9 bases. V gave up 0 bases and J gave up 4 bases; unmatched junction bases: 3. This CDR3 is 15 amino acids long. Germline lookup yields CDR1 MNHEY and CDR2 SVGAGI. Here the CDR3 DNA reads TGTGCCAGCAGTTACTCCGGACTAGCGCTAGAGACCCAGTACTTC. It specifies CASSYSGLALETQYF.

The chain uses TRBV5-1 and TRBJ2-2; 10 bases are a match to TRBD2. V was pared by 5 bases and J by 3 bases, with 4 bases of the junction left unmatched. The CDR3 contains 15 residues. The germline gives CDR1 SGHRS, CDR2 YFSETQ. The CDR3 spells CASRGTSEYTGELFF. The CDR3 region has the DNA TGCGCCAGCAGAGGGACTAGCGAATACACCGGGGAGCTGTTTTTT.

This clonotype was detected many times. The rearrangement links TRBV3-1 to TRBJ2-1; perhaps TRBD1 as D (6 bases). From germline, CDR1 is LGHDT and CDR2 YNNKEL (reference sequence). This CDR3 region has 13 residues. V was cut by 5 bases and J by 4 bases, with 9 bases left in between. The chain's CDR3 is CASSVDRYNEQFF. The CDR3 DNA sequence: TGTGCCAGCAGCGTCGACAGGTACAATGAGCAGTTCTTC.